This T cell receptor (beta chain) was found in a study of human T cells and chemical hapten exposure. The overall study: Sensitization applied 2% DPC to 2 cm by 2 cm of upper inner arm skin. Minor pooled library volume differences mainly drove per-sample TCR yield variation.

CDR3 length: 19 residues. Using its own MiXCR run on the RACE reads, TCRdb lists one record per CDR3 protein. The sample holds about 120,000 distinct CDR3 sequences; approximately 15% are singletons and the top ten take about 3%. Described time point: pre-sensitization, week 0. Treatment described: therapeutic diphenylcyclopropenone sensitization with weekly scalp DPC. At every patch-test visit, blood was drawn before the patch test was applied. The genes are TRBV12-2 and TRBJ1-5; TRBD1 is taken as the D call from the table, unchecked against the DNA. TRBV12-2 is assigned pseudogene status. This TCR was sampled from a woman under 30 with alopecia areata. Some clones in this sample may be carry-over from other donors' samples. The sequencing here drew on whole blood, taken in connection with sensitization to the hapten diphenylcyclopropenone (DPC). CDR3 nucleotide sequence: TGTGCAAGTCGCCCCCGGGAGGGACAGGGGCGAGGACGGAATCAGCCCCAGCATTTT. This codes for CASRPREGQGRGRNQPQHF.